The 9 T cell receptor beta chains presented below share a single source sample, sequenced in a study of blood T cell repertoires in COVID-19 (TCRdb year 2020). The library was built by means of the immunoSEQ multiplex PCR assay. TCRdb carries this immuneACCESS record with in-frame sequences only. Its versions omit some clonotypes, under half of them owing to an unresolved V gene in the studies checked, with the rest unexplained. Within this sample are fewer than 45,000 clones, with about four fifths of them counted one time only. The top ten clonotypes cover about 39% of the sample. Sequencing input: peripheral blood. All receptors come from a middle-aged man with active or convalescent COVID-19.

V and J are TRBV6-5 and TRBJ1-6; perhaps TRBD1 as D (5 bases). The germline V gene has CDR1 MNHEY and CDR2 SVGAGI. The CDR3 loop spans 13 amino acids. V gave up 8 bases and J gave up 7 bases, with 12 bases separating them. CDR3 bases: TGTGCCAGCGGGGGACTGAACAATTCACCCCTCCACTTT. Translated: CASGGLNNSPLHF.

The chain has TRBV2 and TRBJ2-1; possibly TRBD1 for D (6 bases). V was shortened by 5 bases and J by 6 bases, with 11 bases between the two germline ends. The CDR3 is 13 amino acids. Looked up from germline, CDR1 is SNHLY and CDR2 is FYNNEI. The CDR3 coding sequence is TGTGCCAGCAGTATACAGGGTGGCAATGAGCAGTTCTTC. Its translation: CASSIQGGNEQFF.

Comment on this clone: The junction departs from the called germline gene at one end, perhaps through a read error. The chain employs TRBV4-2 and TRBJ1-4, with a weak D call TRBD1 (5 bases). CDR1 and CDR2 (germline): LGHNA, YNFKEQ. This CDR3 has 14 residues. The CDR3 DNA is TGTGCCAGCAGCAAAGAGCAGGGCTGGGAAAAACTGTTTTTT. Residues: CASSKEQGWEKLFF.

The J gene is TRBJ2-7, the V gene TRBV5-1; TRBD2 is a possible D gene (5 bases). V was trimmed by 0 bases and J by 2 bases, leaving 15 bases between them. CDR1 and CDR2 (germline): SGHRS, YFSETQ. This CDR3 has 16 residues. The CDR3 region has the DNA TGCGCCAGCAGCTTGGAGGTGAGGGCCTTCCCCTACGAGCAGTACTTC. Its protein is CASSLEVRAFPYEQYF.

This clone was detected only a few times. The rearrangement joins TRBV5-6 to TRBJ2-7, with 9 bases that match TRBD1. CDR1 is SGHDT and CDR2 is YYEEEE in the germline V gene. Trimming removed 1 base from V and 2 bases from J; junction bases left unmatched: 4. The CDR3 runs 15 residues. CDR3 bases: TGTGCCAGCAGCTTGCCCCGACAGGGGGCCTACGAGCAGTACTTC. It yields the protein CASSLPRQGAYEQYF.

This clone has only one observation. The genes are TRBV5-1 and TRBJ2-7, with 9 positions matching TRBD1. The CDR3 length is 15 residues. V lost 3 bases, J lost 5 bases, and 9 bases stayed unmatched. Germline CDR1 and CDR2: SGHRS and YFSETQ. CDR3 residues: CASSWPTGGINEQYF. The CDR3, as DNA: TGCGCCAGCAGCTGGCCGACAGGGGGTATTAACGAGCAGTACTTC. Drawing the rest from reference TRBV5-1 and TRBJ2-7, the complete variable domain is KAGVTQTPRYLIKTRGQQVTLSCSPISGHRSVSWYQQTPGQGLQFLFEYFSETQRNKGNFPGRFSGRQFSNSRSEMNVSTLELGDSALYLCASSWPTGGINEQYFGPGTRLTVT.

The genes are TRBV28 and TRBJ1-4; 7 nucleotides align to TRBD1. Germline V gene sequence: CDR1 MDHEN, CDR2 SYDVKM. The CDR3 has 14 residues. Trimming cost V 6 bases and J 8 bases; bases outside gene matches: 9. For the CDR3, the DNA is TGTGCCAGCAGCCGCCAGGGGGTCAGCGAAAAACTGTTTTTT. The encoded protein is CASSRQGVSEKLFF.

The V and J genes are TRBV6-2 or TRBV6-3 and TRBJ2-1; 7 positions match TRBD2. CDR3 length: 15 residues. J was trimmed by 10 bases and V by 2 bases; bases with no gene match: 11. Germline V gene lookup returns CDR1 MNHEY and CDR2 SVGEGT. The CDR3 DNA follows: TGTGCCAGCAGTTACGGGGGGGGAGGGCCGGAGGAGCAGTTCTTC. Translated: CASSYGGGGPEEQFF.

V usage is TRBV27 and J usage is TRBJ1-2, with 8 bases identical to TRBD1. This CDR3 is built from 14 residues. The germline gives CDR1 MNHEY, CDR2 SMNVEV (reference sequence). The junction had 13 bases not matched to a gene; V was cut back by 5 bases and J by 11 bases. CDR3 nucleotide sequence: TGTGCCAGCAGTGGCCTGGGACAGGCCATGTGGTACACCTTC. Protein sequence: CASSGLGQAMWYTF.